This T cell receptor (beta chain) was identified in a study of chemoradiotherapy in HPV16-positive cancers. CDR1 and CDR2 (germline): MGHDK, SYGVNS. The CDR3 has 15 residues. V was clipped by 6 bases and J by 0 bases, with 14 bases between them. Assay: immunoSEQ multiplex PCR; the TCRdb copy retains only in-frame clones and omits some. The sample shows about 7,400 clones, under 80% of them seen only once. The rearrangement joins TRBV25-1 to TRBJ1-1, with D perhaps matching TRBD1 (5 bases). Sample: tumor tissue, taken from a patient who underwent chemoradiotherapy. The receptor comes from a human donor with HPV-associated anogenital cancer. CDR3 in amino acids: CASREGSGLNTEAFF. In DNA form, the CDR3 reads TGTGCCAGCAGAGAAGGTTCGGGACTGAACACTGAAGCTTTCTTT.